The T cell receptor (beta chain) described here comes from a study of blood T cell repertoires in COVID-19. Study background: The United States, Italy and Spain supplied acute and convalescent COVID-19 samples. In each case, the material was cDNA or gDNA derived from T cells, B-cell-depleted T cells, or PBMCs.

This CDR3 has 15 amino acids. Germline-derived CDR1 and CDR2 are LNHDA and SQIVND (reference sequence). V shed 3 bases and J shed 4 bases, with 12 bases lying between them. Original handling: Researchers report that nucleated cell counts were estimated from reference gene primer amplification. Using immunoSEQ multiplex PCR, the repertoire was profiled, and TCRdb retains in-frame clones only, with some absent. D and trimming were read from the DNA, whereas the V and J calls and clone size are those reported in that table. The sample comprises 70,000 to 95,000 clones, 75% to 90% of which are singletons, and around 1.5% rests with the top ten.

This clonotype was sampled from a human donor with active COVID-19. The donor label of this sample is uncertain. The rearrangement uses TRBV19 and TRBJ2-2; D perhaps matches TRBD1 (5 bases). Sequencing used peripheral blood. The CDR3 spells CASSIGDSPTGELFF. The CDR3 nucleotides are TGTGCCAGTAGTATCGGAGACAGCCCCACCGGGGAGCTGTTTTTT. The full variable domain, with the rest looked up from reference TRBV19 and TRBJ2-2, is DGGITQSPKYLFRKEGQNVTLSCEQNLNHDAMYWYRQDPGQGLRLIYYSQIVNDFQKGDIAEGYSVSREKKESFPLTVTSAQKNPTAFYLCASSIGDSPTGELFFGEGSRLTVL.